This T cell receptor (beta chain) was sequenced in a study of T cell repertoires and Cas9 in healthy adults. Study overall: CD4 and CD8 compartments: SpCas9-reactive T cells profiled for potency, cytotoxicity, lineage. General observations from the study: SpCas9-reactive effector T cells were reportedly restrained in vitro by SpCas9-reactive regulatory T cells.

V was pared by 0 bases and J by 8 bases, with 14 bases of the junction left unmatched. Germline CDR1 and CDR2: SGHAT and FQNNGV. The CDR3 has 17 amino acids. This clone was observed a few times. Its antigen is unknown. The repertoire was sequenced with immunoSEQ multiplex PCR; TCRdb's copy has only in-frame clones and lacks some. The data contain about 20,000 clones, 91% of them seen just once; the ten biggest clones take up approximately 1.5%. Material for sequencing was CD4+ effector T cells (CD127+, CD25-, CD137-, CD154-) from PBMCs; culture status not recorded. The chain links TRBV11-2 to TRBJ1-2; 8 positions match TRBD1. This clonotype was obtained from a human donor in good health. Here the CDR3 reads CASSLDSAPGGVWGYTF. CDR3 bases: TGTGCCAGCAGCTTAGATAGCGCGCCAGGGGGCGTCTGGGGCTACACCTTC.